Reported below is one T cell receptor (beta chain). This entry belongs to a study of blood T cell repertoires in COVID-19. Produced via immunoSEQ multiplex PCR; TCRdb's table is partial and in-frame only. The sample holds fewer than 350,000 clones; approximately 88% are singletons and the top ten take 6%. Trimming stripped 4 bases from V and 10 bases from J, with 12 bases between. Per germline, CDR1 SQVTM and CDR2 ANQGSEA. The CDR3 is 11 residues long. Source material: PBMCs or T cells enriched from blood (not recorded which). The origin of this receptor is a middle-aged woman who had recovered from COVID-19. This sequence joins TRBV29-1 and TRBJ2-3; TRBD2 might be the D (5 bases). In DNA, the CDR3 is TGCAGCGTTGGAGAGACTACCCCGCAGTATTTT. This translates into CSVGETTPQYF.